These 22 T cell receptor beta chains were sequenced from one sample in a study of tumor-infiltrating lymphocytes in localized non-small cell lung cancer. Profiled with immunoSEQ multiplex PCR; TCRdb holds only in-frame clones, not every one. The sample comprises some 6,800 clones, about three fifths of which are singletons, and around 13% rests with the top ten. The sequenced sample was uninvolved lung tissue not adjacent to the tumor. The receptors were sampled from a human donor with non-small cell lung cancer.

The chain joins TRBV30 to TRBJ1-4, with D hard to call. From germline, CDR1 is GTSNPN and CDR2 SVGIG (reference sequence). This CDR3 has 14 amino acids. Trimming stripped 0 bases from V and 2 bases from J, with 7 bases between. The CDR3 spells CAWSVTRTNEKLFF. The CDR3 DNA follows: TGTGCCTGGAGTGTTACCAGGACTAATGAAAAACTGTTTTTT.

The chain has TRBV5-4 and TRBJ1-2; 9 nucleotides match TRBD1. Losses at the gene ends were 4 bases for V and 4 bases for J; bases not matched to a gene: 2. The germline gives CDR1 SGHNT, CDR2 YYREEE (reference sequence). The length of the CDR3 is 13 residues. The CDR3 reads CASSGTGIYGYTF. In nucleotides, the CDR3 is TGTGCCAGCAGCGGGACAGGGATCTATGGCTACACCTTC.

J is TRBJ2-7 and V is TRBV30; D call uncertain. There are 10 residues in the CDR3. Germline loops: CDR1 GTSNPN, CDR2 SVGIG (reference sequence). V dropped 8 bases and J dropped 1 base, with 6 bases sitting between them. The chain's CDR3 is CAGGSYEQYF. DNA of the CDR3: TGTGCCGGCGGTTCCTACGAGCAGTACTTC.

The genes are TRBV6-1 and TRBJ1-1; D is ambiguous. The V end was cut by 3 bases, the J end by 1 base, with 9 bases between. This CDR3 has 14 amino acids. Per germline, CDR1 MNHNS and CDR2 SASEGT. The CDR3 loop reads CASSDNSRNTEAFF. The CDR3 nucleotides are TGTGCCAGCAGTGATAACAGCCGGAACACTGAAGCTTTCTTT.

This clone has just a few counts. The rearrangement links TRBV30 to TRBJ1-5; no reliable D call. The CDR3 is made up of 13 amino acids. CDR1 GTSNPN and CDR2 SVGIG come from the germline V gene (reference sequence). Trimming removed 2 bases from V and 7 bases from J, with 12 bases in between. CDR3 nucleotide sequence: TGTGCCTGGAGTTCCGGAGGTAGACAGCCCCAGCATTTT. Amino acid sequence: CAWSSGGRQPQHF.

The V and J genes are TRBV5-1 and TRBJ2-7; 10 nucleotides agree with TRBD1. Losses at the gene ends were 4 bases for V and 0 bases for J; bases not matched to a gene: 4. The CDR3 spans 15 residues. Germline V lookup: CDR1 SGHRS, CDR2 YFSETQ. This chain's CDR3 is CASSLDRGFSYEQYF. CDR3 sequence (DNA): TGCGCCAGCAGCCTGGACAGGGGGTTCTCCTACGAGCAGTACTTC. Based on the CDR3 plus reference TRBV5-1 and TRBJ2-7, the full variable domain is KAGVTQTPRYLIKTRGQQVTLSCSPISGHRSVSWYQQTPGQGLQFLFEYFSETQRNKGNFPGRFSGRQFSNSRSEMNVSTLELGDSALYLCASSLDRGFSYEQYFGPGTRLTVT.

This clone was seen more than once but under ten times. V and J are TRBV10-3 and TRBJ2-2; no clear D gene. V lost 0 bases to trimming and J lost 1 base, with 6 bases between them. The CDR3 runs to 15 residues. Germline CDR1 reads ENHRY; CDR2 reads SYGVKD. The CDR3 reads CAISESTENTGELFF. The CDR3 nucleotides are TGTGCCATCAGTGAGTCGACGGAGAACACCGGGGAGCTGTTTTTT.

V and J are TRBV6-6 and TRBJ1-1; 7 nucleotides align to TRBD1. Germline V gives CDR1 MNHNY, CDR2 SVGAGI (reference sequence). V dropped 7 bases and J dropped 6; count of bases not matched to a gene: 14. There are 15 residues in the CDR3. The CDR3 region has the DNA TGTGCCAGCACCCCGGGTGCCAGGGGGATCGCTGAAGCTTTCTTT. It encodes CASTPGARGIAEAFF.

V and J are TRBV7-9 and TRBJ1-1; D unresolved. The germline V gene encodes CDR1 SEHNR and CDR2 FQNEAQ (reference sequence). Trimming removed 5 bases from V and 2 bases from J, with 9 bases in between. The CDR3 consists of 13 residues. CDR3 sequence: CASSADLNTEAFF. The CDR3 DNA is TGTGCCAGCAGCGCCGACCTCAACACTGAAGCTTTCTTT.

This rearrangement joins TRBV5-1 to TRBJ2-1; D unresolved. Trimming removed 4 bases at V and 7 bases at J, with 12 bases between. The CDR3 extends over 13 amino acids. From germline, CDR1 is SGHRS and CDR2 YFSETQ. The CDR3 loop reads CASSPGLLNEQFF. CDR3 in DNA: TGCGCCAGCAGCCCGGGTCTGTTAAATGAGCAGTTCTTC.

This clone was seen a few times. This chain uses TRBV5-8 with TRBJ1-5, with D possibly TRBD1 on 5 matching bases. V lost 4 bases and J lost 1, with 6 bases in between. This CDR3 region has 13 residues. Germline CDR1 SGHTS, CDR2 YDEGEE. The CDR3 reads CASSPGSNQPQHF. CDR3 DNA sequence: TGTGCCAGCAGCCCAGGGAGCAATCAGCCCCAGCATTTT.

The CDR3: CASSLGLNNEQFF. The CDR3, as DNA: TGTGCCAGCAGCTTAGGACTTAACAATGAGCAGTTCTTC. V and J are TRBV7-2 and TRBJ2-1, with D uncertain. With 1 base removed from V and 5 bases from J, the gap between germline ends came to 6 bases. CDR1 is SGHTA, CDR2 FQGNSA, per germline. This CDR3 has 13 amino acids.

The chain combines TRBV30 with TRBJ2-1; 8 nucleotides align to TRBD2. The CDR3 runs to 15 residues. Germline values: CDR1 GTSNPN, CDR2 SVGIG (reference sequence). The V and J ends lost 2 bases and 0 bases, in that order; junction bases with no gene match: 3. The CDR3 sequence: CAWSPTSVSYNEQFF. For the CDR3, the DNA is TGTGCCTGGAGTCCGACTAGCGTCTCCTACAATGAGCAGTTCTTC.

The J gene is TRBJ2-7, the V gene TRBV7-2; D is perhaps TRBD2 (5 bases). This CDR3 contains 13 residues. Trimming removed 5 bases from V and 0 bases from J, with 8 bases in between. Germline-derived CDR1 and CDR2 are SGHTA and FQGNSA. Here the CDR3 reads CASSLGVSYEQYF. In DNA form, the CDR3 reads TGTGCCAGCAGCCTGGGAGTCTCCTACGAGCAGTACTTC.

The CDR3 protein is CAISESGLGNTEAFF. The CDR3, as DNA: TGTGCCATCAGTGAGTCCGGACTGGGGAACACTGAAGCTTTCTTT. This rearrangement joins TRBV10-3 to TRBJ1-1; D unclear. CDR1 and CDR2 from the germline V gene are ENHRY and SYGVKD. Trimming removed 0 bases from V and 1 base from J, with 9 bases in between. CDR3 length: 15 amino acids.

This clone appeared a few times. The gene calls are TRBV4-3 and TRBJ2-5, with D maybe TRBD2 (6 bases). The germline gives CDR1 LGHNA, CDR2 YSLEER. Trimming left V 3 bases short and J 1 base short, with 12 bases between. There are 15 residues in the CDR3. Written as DNA, the CDR3 is TGCGCCAGCAGCCAGGACGGGACTCGCCAAGAGACCCAGTACTTC. Translated: CASSQDGTRQETQYF.

This rearrangement joins TRBV27 to TRBJ1-2; tentatively, D is TRBD1 (6 bases). There are 15 residues in the CDR3. The V end was cut by 4 bases, the J end by 4 bases, with 16 bases between. Germline CDR1 is MNHEY and CDR2 is SMNVEV (reference sequence). Here the CDR3 reads CASSSGTRGGYGYTF. Here the CDR3 DNA reads TGTGCCAGCAGTTCTGGGACCAGAGGGGGCTATGGCTACACCTTC.

The J gene is TRBJ1-5, the V gene TRBV7-2, with TRBD1 as a possible D gene (5 bases). V was clipped by 5 bases and J by 4 bases, with 12 bases between them. There are 14 residues in the CDR3. The germline V gene encodes CDR1 SGHTA and CDR2 FQGNSA. CDR3 DNA sequence: TGTGCCAGCAGCCCGGGGGGAGGGAATCAGCCCCAGCATTTT. It is translated as CASSPGGGNQPQHF.

V and J are TRBV27 and TRBJ1-2, with D unresolved. Trimming stripped 6 bases from V and 2 bases from J, with 16 bases between. The germline V gene has CDR1 MNHEY and CDR2 SMNVEV (reference sequence). The CDR3 sequence is 15 residues long. The CDR3 is CASSKTQWENYGYTF. The CDR3 DNA reads as TGTGCCAGCAGCAAGACTCAGTGGGAAAACTATGGCTACACCTTC.

V usage is TRBV7-2 and J usage is TRBJ2-2; no reliable D call. CDR1 and CDR2 from the germline V gene are SGHTA and FQGNSA. Trimming stripped 5 bases from V and 2 bases from J, with 6 bases between. The CDR3 is made up of 13 amino acids. CDR3 region: CASSASNTGELFF. The CDR3 DNA reads as TGTGCCAGCAGCGCTAGTAACACCGGGGAGCTGTTTTTT.

This clone was picked up one time. For the CDR3, the DNA is TGCGCCAGCAGCTTGGCCGGTATCGGGATTATGAACACTGAAGCTTTCTTT. Translation: CASSLAGIGIMNTEAFF. V usage is TRBV5-1 and J usage is TRBJ1-1, with unresolved D. The V gene lost 0 bases and the J gene lost 0 bases, with 15 bases spanning the gap. The CDR3 sequence is 17 residues long. Germline V CDR1 and CDR2: SGHRS, YFSETQ.

This clone was picked up a small number of times. This chain links TRBV11-2 with TRBJ2-2, with a tentative D call TRBD1 (5 bases). The CDR3 runs 16 residues. Germline V gene data show CDR1 as SGHAT and CDR2 as FQNNGV. V gave up 1 base and J gave up 4 bases, with 13 bases separating them. The CDR3 is CASSLVGQISTGELFF. The CDR3 nucleotides are TGTGCCAGCAGCTTAGTGGGGCAGATTTCCACCGGGGAGCTGTTTTTT.